The rows below give T cell receptor beta chains drawn from one sample of a study of T cell responses to AZD1222 COVID-19 vaccine. Libraries were prepared by immunoSEQ multiplex PCR; TCRdb keeps only in-frame clonotypes and omits some of them. The sample carries 140,000 or so clones, about 91% recorded once. The material sequenced was peripheral blood, taken on day 0 of AZD1222 vaccination. The receptors here all came from an adult in good health. CDR3s include the opening cysteine and the closing phenylalanine or tryptophan. The D gene is left open where the match is weak. Rows may omit the clone size; those that give it use once, few, many or a size class.

>14|TRBJ1-1|NA|NA|TRBV5-1
TGCGCCAGCAGCGAACAGGGTGGGAAGTCTGAAGCTTTCTTT
CASSEQGGKSEAFF
>15|TRBJ1-2|NA|NA|TRBV4-3
TGCGCCAGCAGCCAGAGACCTCCCCGGGGCTATGGCTACACCTTC
CASSQRPPRGYGYTF
>19|TRBJ2-2|NA|TRBD2|TRBV24-1
TGTGCCACCAGTGCCACGTTAGGCACTCCCGGGGGGGGCACCGGGGAGCTGTTTTTT
CATSATLGTPGGGTGELFF
>15|TRBJ1-2|once|NA|TRBV7-9
TGTGCCAGCAGCTTAGAAGGTAGAGCTAACTATGGCTACACCTTC
CASSLEGRANYGYTF
>17|TRBJ2-2|NA|TRBD1|TRBV5-4
TGTGCCAGCAGCTTGGGGGACAGGGGGCAGAACACCGGGGAGCTGTTTTTT
CASSLGDRGQNTGELFF
>13|TRBJ2-7|few|NA|TRBV7-2
TGTGCCAGCAGTAGGTGGCAGGGGAACGAGCAGTACTTC
CASSRWQGNEQYF
>16|TRBJ2-5|NA|TRBD2|TRBV3-1/TRBV3-2
TGTGCCAGCAGATCAAGCGGGGGGGCGAGAGGAGAGACCCAGTACTTC
CASRSSGGARGETQYF
>13|TRBJ2-5|once|NA|TRBV4-2
TGTGCCAGCAGCCAAGATTACGAGGAGACCCAGTACTTC
CASSQDYEETQYF
>17|TRBJ1-6|once|TRBD1|TRBV6-2/TRBV6-3
TGTGCCAGCAGCCGCGGGACAGGGAGCTCCTATAATTCACCCCTCCACTTT
CASSRGTGSSYNSPLHF
>16|TRBJ2-5|NA|TRBD2|TRBV3-1/TRBV3-2
TGTGCCAGCAGCCGGTGGGAGGGATGGGCAAGTTCGACCCAGTACTTC
CASSRWEGWASSTQYF